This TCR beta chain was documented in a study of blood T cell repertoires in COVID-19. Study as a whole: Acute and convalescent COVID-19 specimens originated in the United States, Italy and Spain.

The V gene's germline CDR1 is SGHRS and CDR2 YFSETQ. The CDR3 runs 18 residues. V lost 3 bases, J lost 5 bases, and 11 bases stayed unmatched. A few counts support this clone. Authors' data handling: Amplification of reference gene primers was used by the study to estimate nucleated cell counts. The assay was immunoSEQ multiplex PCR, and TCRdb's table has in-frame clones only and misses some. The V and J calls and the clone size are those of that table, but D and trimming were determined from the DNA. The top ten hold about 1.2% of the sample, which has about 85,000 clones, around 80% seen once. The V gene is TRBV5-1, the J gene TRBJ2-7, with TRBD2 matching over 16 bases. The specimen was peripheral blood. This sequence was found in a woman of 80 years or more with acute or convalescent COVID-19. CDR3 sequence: CASSSTGTSGRVTHEQYF. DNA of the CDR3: TGCGCCAGCAGCTCTACCGGGACTAGCGGGAGGGTAACCCACGAGCAGTACTTC. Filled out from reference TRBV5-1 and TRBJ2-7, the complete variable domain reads KAGVTQTPRYLIKTRGQQVTLSCSPISGHRSVSWYQQTPGQGLQFLFEYFSETQRNKGNFPGRFSGRQFSNSRSEMNVSTLELGDSALYLCASSSTGTSGRVTHEQYFGPGTRLTVT.